The T cell receptor beta chain under discussion was sequenced for a study of blood T cells in healthy people across ages. Study findings and constraints: With age, beta diversity per million T cells declined roughly linearly, significantly by about 37. A strong correlation was found between TCR beta diversity and the percentage of naive T cells.

The CDR3 is made up of 11 amino acids. Germline lookup yields CDR1 SGDLS and CDR2 YYNGEE. Deletions cut 3 bases from V and 3 bases from J, with 3 bases between. This clonotype occurred a few times. Its target is unknown. With a much larger clone just one base away, this may be a read error. Next came a second PCR, run for about 6 to 12 cycles, which used a sample-barcoded 5' primer along with a J-beta primer mix. One entry per CDR3 protein results from TCRdb running MiXCR on the 5' RACE reads. Of roughly 800,000 distinct CDR3 sequences detected, 58% appear once; the ten largest clones hold about 20%. The chain joins TRBV9 to TRBJ2-5; D is unclear. The material sequenced was blood. This clonotype originated in a man younger than 45 in good health. The CDR3 is CASSAEETQYF. CDR3 nucleotides: TGTGCCAGCAGCGCAGAAGAGACCCAGTACTTC.